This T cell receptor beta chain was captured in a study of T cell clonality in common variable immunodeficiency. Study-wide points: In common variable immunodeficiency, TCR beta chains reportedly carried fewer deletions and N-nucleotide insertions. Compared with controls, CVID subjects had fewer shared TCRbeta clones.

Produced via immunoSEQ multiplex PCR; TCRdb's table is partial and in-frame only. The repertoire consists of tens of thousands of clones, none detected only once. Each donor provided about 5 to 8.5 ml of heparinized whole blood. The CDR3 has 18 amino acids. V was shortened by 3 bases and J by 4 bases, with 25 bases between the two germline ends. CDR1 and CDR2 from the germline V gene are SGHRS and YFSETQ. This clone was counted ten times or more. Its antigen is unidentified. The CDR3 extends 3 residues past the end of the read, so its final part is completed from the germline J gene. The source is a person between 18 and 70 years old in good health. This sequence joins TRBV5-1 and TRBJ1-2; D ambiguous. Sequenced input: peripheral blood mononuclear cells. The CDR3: CASSSLGMTGGAVYGYTF. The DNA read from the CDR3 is TGCGCCAGCAGCTCCTTAGGGATGACGGGAGGAGCGGTCTATGGC.